The rows below give T cell receptor beta chains drawn from one sample of a study of blood T cell repertoires in COVID-19. Sequencing used immunoSEQ multiplex PCR; TCRdb keeps in-frame clones, though not all of them. This table holds fewer than 250,000 clones, 90% found once. Sequences were obtained from PBMCs or T cells enriched from blood (not recorded which). The receptors derive from a man aged 30 to 39 who had been exposed to COVID-19. Both conserved end residues are part of each CDR3. Each record gives: clone size, D gene, V gene, J gene, CDR3 DNA, CDR3 protein. D genes are given only for firm matches. Size values are once, few and many counts, or a class for expanded clones, and some rows have none.

-	TRBD2	TRBV7-9	TRBJ2-1	TGTGCCAGCAGCACTACCGGGGGGGCATCCTACAATGAGCAGTTCTTC	CASSTTGGASYNEQFF
-	-	TRBV4-1	TRBJ1-2	TGCGCCAGCAGCCCGTGGGAGGGGTTCGGCCGAGGCTACACCTTC	CASSPWEGFGRGYTF
-	TRBD2	TRBV10-3	TRBJ2-1	TGTGCCATCAGTGAGTCGGTCACGGGGGGGCTAAGTGAGCAGTTCTTC	CAISESVTGGLSEQFF
-	-	TRBV6-4	TRBJ2-1	TGTGCCAGCAGAGCTTTGGGTCAGGCGCACCATGAGCAGTTCTTC	CASRALGQAHHEQFF
-	-	TRBV3-1/TRBV3-2	TRBJ2-3	TGTGCCAGCAGCCAAGGGACTAATGGGGAGTATTTT	CASSQGTNGEYF
-	-	TRBV6-5	TRBJ1-1	TGTGCCAGCAGTCTCCACCGAGACACTGAAGCTTTCTTT	CASSLHRDTEAFF
-	TRBD2	TRBV19	TRBJ2-1	TGTGCCAGTAGTTTGCCTCTAGCGGGGGGGCAATACAATGAGCAGTTCTTC	CASSLPLAGGQYNEQFF
once	TRBD2	TRBV30	TRBJ2-3	TGTGCCTGGAGTAGAGCGGGGGGGAGCACAGATACGCAGTATTTT	CAWSRAGGSTDTQYF
-	TRBD2	TRBV5-1	TRBJ2-1	TGCGCCAGCAGCTTGGAGCTAGCGGGGTACAATGAGCAGTTCTTC	CASSLELAGYNEQFF
-	TRBD1	TRBV9	TRBJ2-7	TGTGCCAGCAGCGCCACGACAGGGGGCCCCTACGAGCAGTACTTC	CASSATTGGPYEQYF
-	-	TRBV29-1	TRBJ2-7	TGCAGCGTTGAGGTTATCGTGTTGGGGGCGCCGCTGAGCGAGCAGTACTTC	CSVEVIVLGAPLSEQYF
-	-	TRBV7-3	TRBJ1-1	TGTGCCAGCAGTTTCGACACACCGACTGAAGCTTTCTTT	CASSFDTPTEAFF
-	TRBD1	TRBV5-4	TRBJ2-2	TGTGCCAGCAGAGGGGACAGGGGTTTCACCGGGGAGCTGTTTTTT	CASRGDRGFTGELFF
few	-	TRBV21-1	TRBJ2-3	TGTGCCCAGACGAGTCATTCCGCCCCAGGGGGAGGTAGGGATACGCAGTATTTT	CAQTSHSAPGGGRDTQYF
-	TRBD1	TRBV6-5	TRBJ1-6	TGTGCCAGCAGGACAGGGGGCTCCTATAATTCACCCCTCCACTTT	CASRTGGSYNSPLHF
-	-	TRBV4-2	TRBJ1-5	TGTGCCAGCAGCCAAGATTTTTCAGTAAACACGCCCCAGCATTTT	CASSQDFSVNTPQHF
-	-	TRBV23-1	TRBJ1-1	TGCGCCAGCAGTCAAAAAGGCTTTGGGGGGTACACTGAAGCTTTCTTT	CASSQKGFGGYTEAFF
-	TRBD2	TRBV11-2	TRBJ2-1	TGTGCCAGCAGCTCGACAAGCGGGGGGGAGCAGTTCTTC	CASSSTSGGEQFF
-	TRBD1	TRBV29-1	TRBJ2-1	TGCAGCGTTTATACCGGGACAGGTCCTGGGTCCTACAATGAGCAGTTCTTC	CSVYTGTGPGSYNEQFF
-	TRBD2	TRBV5-6	TRBJ2-7	TGTGCCAGCAACGTCGGGACTAGCCTTTACGAGCAGTACTTC	CASNVGTSLYEQYF
once	TRBD1	TRBV13	TRBJ2-7	TGTGCCAGCAGCTTAGGGGGACAGACCTACGAGCAGTACTTC	CASSLGGQTYEQYF
-	-	TRBV18	TRBJ2-3	TGTGCCAGCTCGTCACGGACTAGCACAGATACGCAGTATTTT	CASSSRTSTDTQYF
-	-	TRBV5-6	TRBJ1-2	TGTGCCAGCAGCTCCAAACCTATTACACTGGCTAGGGGCTACACCTTC	CASSSKPITLARGYTF
-	TRBD1	TRBV12-5	TRBJ1-6	TGTGCTAGTGGATCGGGACAGAAAAATTCACCCCTCCACTTT	CASGSGQKNSPLHF
-	-	TRBV2	TRBJ1-1	TGTGCCAGCATGTCTTTGTCGGTGCGCGGAGCTTTCTTT	CASMSLSVRGAFF
-	TRBD1	TRBV19	TRBJ2-7	TGTGCCAGTAGTATCTCCGGGACAGGGGGTACCGAGCAGTACTTC	CASSISGTGGTEQYF
-	-	TRBV10-2	TRBJ1-2	TGCGCCAGCAGTACCGGACAGAACTATGGCTACACCTTC	CASSTGQNYGYTF
-	TRBD1	TRBV4-1	TRBJ2-7	TGCGCCAGCAGCCAAGATCCGGGGACAGGGTCTCTCGAGCAGTACTTC	CASSQDPGTGSLEQYF
-	TRBD2	TRBV7-2	TRBJ2-3	TGTGCCAGCAGCTTAGCCCTGGGCCTCTCTACTAGCGGGCAGTATTTT	CASSLALGLSTSGQYF
-	TRBD2	TRBV29-1	TRBJ2-1	TGCAGCGTCCCCGGGACTAGCGGGGGGCGAGACAATGAGCAGTTCTTC	CSVPGTSGGRDNEQFF
-	TRBD2	TRBV9	TRBJ2-3	TGTGCCAGCAGCACCCCCCGGCGGGGGGAGGAGGGCGGCACAGATACGCAGTATTTT	CASSTPRRGEEGGTDTQYF
-	-	TRBV9	TRBJ1-2	TGTGCCAGCAGCGTGGCCCCGTCGACTAACTATGGCTACACCTTC	CASSVAPSTNYGYTF
-	TRBD2	TRBV5-1	TRBJ2-1	TGCGCCAGCACCCTAGCGGGGGGGCGGAATGAGCAGTTCTTC	CASTLAGGRNEQFF
-	TRBD1	TRBV2	TRBJ1-6	TGTGCCAGCAGTCAACAGGGGGGCGGTTCACCCCTCCACTTT	CASSQQGGGSPLHF
-	TRBD1	TRBV4-2	TRBJ1-2	TGTGCCAGCAGCCAGGGACAGAGAAGGGATGGCTACACCTTC	CASSQGQRRDGYTF
-	TRBD1	TRBV7-9	TRBJ1-3	TGTGCCAGCAGCCCGAGACAGGGGTACACCATATATTTT	CASSPRQGYTIYF
-	-	TRBV3-1/TRBV3-2	TRBJ1-2	TGTGCCAGCAGCGGGGCCCTACAGGGTCTTAGCTATGGCTACACCTTC	CASSGALQGLSYGYTF
-	TRBD2	TRBV19	TRBJ2-2	TGTGCCAGTACTTTTTATGCACTAGCGGACGAGCGGGAGCTGTTTTTT	CASTFYALADERELFF
-	-	TRBV3-1/TRBV3-2	TRBJ1-1	TGTGCCAGCAGCCAAGACTTTGTGAACACTGAAGCTTTCTTT	CASSQDFVNTEAFF
once	-	TRBV9	TRBJ1-6	TGTGCCAGCAGCCTAGGGAGGGGAGATTCACCCCTCCACTTT	CASSLGRGDSPLHF
-	TRBD1	TRBV18	TRBJ1-1	TGTGCCAGCTCACCAACAGGGGGAGTTCGAAATGAAGCTTTCTTT	CASSPTGGVRNEAFF
once	TRBD1	TRBV7-9	TRBJ1-1	TGTGCCAGCAGCCGACCCCTAGGGACAGGGGGCACTGAAGCTTTCTTT	CASSRPLGTGGTEAFF
-	-	TRBV2	TRBJ2-7	TGTGCCAGCAGTGAATTCTCACGCGAATTCTTCTCCTACGAGCAGTACTTC	CASSEFSREFFSYEQYF
once	TRBD1	TRBV19	TRBJ1-1	TGTGCCAGTAGTCCCGGGACAGAGAACACTGAAGCTTTCTTT	CASSPGTENTEAFF
-	-	TRBV12-3/TRBV12-4	TRBJ1-1	TGTGCCAGCAGTTCGACAGTAGAAGCTTTCTTT	CASSSTVEAFF